This is a list of T cell receptor beta chains from one sample in a study of vaccination and CD4 T cells after COVID-19. Their target antigens are unknown. One entry per CDR3 protein, called by TCRdb with MiXCR from the PCR reads. The sample has a few thousand distinct CDR3 sequences, around two fifths seen once. The sample taken for sequencing was CD4+ T cells from blood, cultured in vitro. The receptors were sampled from a human donor who had recovered from COVID-19. The CDR3 runs from the conserved cysteine through the conserved F or W. D genes are given only for firm matches. Rows may omit the clone size; those that give it use once, few, many or a size class.

V	size	D	J	length	DNA	CDR3
TRBV20-1	medium-sized	TRBD1	TRBJ2-7	12	TGCAGTGCTACAGGGGGCGCCTACGAGCAGTACTTC	CSATGGAYEQYF
TRBV7-8	NA	TRBD2	TRBJ2-7	15	TGTGCCAGCAGCATCGGACTAGCGGGGGGCACCGAGCAGTACTTC	CASSIGLAGGTEQYF
TRBV20-1	few	NA	TRBJ1-1	12	TGCAGTGCTGGTCAGGGAAGGGCTGAAGCTTTCTTT	CSAGQGRAEAFF
TRBV20-1	few	NA	TRBJ1-5	12	TGCAGTGCCGCCTATACTAATCAGCCCCAGCATTTT	CSAAYTNQPQHF
TRBV7-3	NA	NA	TRBJ2-5	13	TGTGCCAGCAGCGAGGACATCCAAGAGACCCAGTACTTC	CASSEDIQETQYF
TRBV7-2	medium-sized	NA	TRBJ1-2	10	TGTGCCAGCAGCTCAGGTGGTTACACCTTC	CASSSGGYTF
TRBV20-1	NA	NA	TRBJ2-7	12	TGCAGTGCCGAAGGACCCCGCTACGAGCAGTACTTC	CSAEGPRYEQYF
TRBV6-5	once	NA	TRBJ1-2	14	TGTGCCAGCAGTTCAGGACAGCACTACTATGGCTACACCTTC	CASSSGQHYYGYTF
TRBV5-1	NA	NA	TRBJ1-6	13	TGCGCCAGCAGCTTAGGCGGACATTCACCCCTCCACTTT	CASSLGGHSPLHF
TRBV20-1	few	NA	TRBJ1-5	14	TGCAGTGCTAGAAGGCCCGGAGGCAATCAGCCCCAGCATTTT	CSARRPGGNQPQHF
TRBV7-6	NA	TRBD1	TRBJ1-6	15	TGTGCCAGCAGCTTAGCGGCAGGGGGTAATTCACCCCTCCACTTT	CASSLAAGGNSPLHF
TRBV7-2	NA	TRBD2	TRBJ2-7	16	TGTGCCACCCAGCTTAGCGCAGGGCGGGGGACCTACGAGCAGTACTTC	CATQLSAGRGTYEQYF
TRBV27	few	NA	TRBJ2-7	13	TGTGCCAGCAGTTTAAGGAAGTACTACGAGCAGTACTTC	CASSLRKYYEQYF
TRBV7-2	few	TRBD1	TRBJ1-6	14	TGTGCCAGCAGCCCCGGGACAGGGTATTCACCCCTCCACTTT	CASSPGTGYSPLHF
TRBV5-1	NA	TRBD1	TRBJ2-5	14	TGCGCCAGCAGCTCCGGGACAGGGCAAGAGACCCAGTACTTC	CASSSGTGQETQYF
TRBV20-1	few	TRBD1	TRBJ1-1	12	TGCAGTGCTAGGGTCCAGGGGGAGGTAGCTTTCTTT	CSARVQGEVAFF
TRBV5-1	NA	NA	TRBJ2-7	15	TGCGCCAGCAGCTTCCTCCAGGGGGGATCCTACGAGCAGTACTTC	CASSFLQGGSYEQYF